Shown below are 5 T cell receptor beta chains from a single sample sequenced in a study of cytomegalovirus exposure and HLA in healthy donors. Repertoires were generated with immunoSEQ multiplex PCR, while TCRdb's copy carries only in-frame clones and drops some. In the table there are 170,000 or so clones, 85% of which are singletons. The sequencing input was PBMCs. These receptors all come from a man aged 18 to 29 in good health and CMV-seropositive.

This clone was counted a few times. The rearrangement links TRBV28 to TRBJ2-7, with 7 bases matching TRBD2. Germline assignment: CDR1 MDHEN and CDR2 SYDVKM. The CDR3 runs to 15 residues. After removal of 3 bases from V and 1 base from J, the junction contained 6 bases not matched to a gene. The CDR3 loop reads CASSLGSGASYEQYF. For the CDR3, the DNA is TGTGCCAGCAGTTTGGGCAGCGGGGCTTCCTACGAGCAGTACTTC.

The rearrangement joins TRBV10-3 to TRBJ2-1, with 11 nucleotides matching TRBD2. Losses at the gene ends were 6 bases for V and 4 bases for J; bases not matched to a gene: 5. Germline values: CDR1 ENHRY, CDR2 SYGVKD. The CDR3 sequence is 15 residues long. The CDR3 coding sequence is TGTGCCATCAGCGCCGGGACTAGCGGTTACAATGAGCAGTTCTTC. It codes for CAISAGTSGYNEQFF.

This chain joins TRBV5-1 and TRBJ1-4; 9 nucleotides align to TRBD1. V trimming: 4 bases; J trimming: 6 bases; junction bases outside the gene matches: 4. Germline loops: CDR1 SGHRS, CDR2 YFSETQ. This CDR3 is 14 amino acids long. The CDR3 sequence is CASSRWTGDEKLFF. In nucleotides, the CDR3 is TGCGCCAGCAGCCGATGGACAGGGGATGAAAAACTGTTTTTT.

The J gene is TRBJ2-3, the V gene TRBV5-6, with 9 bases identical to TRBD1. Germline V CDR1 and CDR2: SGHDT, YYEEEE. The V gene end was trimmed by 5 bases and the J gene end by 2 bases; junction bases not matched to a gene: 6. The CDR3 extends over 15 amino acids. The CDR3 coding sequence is TGTGCCAGCAGATGGACAGGGGACTCCACAGATACGCAGTATTTT. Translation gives CASRWTGDSTDTQYF.

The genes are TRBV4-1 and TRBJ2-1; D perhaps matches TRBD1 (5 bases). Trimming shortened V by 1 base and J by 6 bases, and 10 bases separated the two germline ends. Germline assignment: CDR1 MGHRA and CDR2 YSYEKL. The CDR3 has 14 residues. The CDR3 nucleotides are TGCGCCAGCAGCCAAGGGGAAGGGGCCAATGAGCAGTTCTTC. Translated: CASSQGEGANEQFF.